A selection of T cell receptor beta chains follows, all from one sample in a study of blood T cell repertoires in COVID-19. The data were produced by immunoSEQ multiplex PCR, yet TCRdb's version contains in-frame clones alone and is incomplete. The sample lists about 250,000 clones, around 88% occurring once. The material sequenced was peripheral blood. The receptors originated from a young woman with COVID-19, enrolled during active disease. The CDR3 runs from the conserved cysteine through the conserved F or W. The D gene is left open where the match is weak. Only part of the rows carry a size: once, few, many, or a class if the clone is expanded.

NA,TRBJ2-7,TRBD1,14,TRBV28,TGTGCCAGCACCTTCGGACAGGGTGGCTACGAGCAGTACTTC,CASTFGQGGYEQYF
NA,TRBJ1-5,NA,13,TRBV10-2,TGCGCCAGCAGTGGCAGAATCAATCAGCCCCAGCATTTT,CASSGRINQPQHF
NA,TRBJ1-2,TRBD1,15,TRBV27,TGTGCCAGCAGTTTTGCGGGACAGGGGAGCTATGGCTACACCTTC,CASSFAGQGSYGYTF
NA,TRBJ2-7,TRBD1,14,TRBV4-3,TGCGCCAGCAGCCAGGGACAGGGGGCTTACGAGCAGTACTTC,CASSQGQGAYEQYF
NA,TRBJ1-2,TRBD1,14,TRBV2,TGTGCCAGCAGCATGACAGGGGTTGACTATGGCTACACCTTC,CASSMTGVDYGYTF
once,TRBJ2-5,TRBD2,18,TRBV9,TGTGCCAGCAGCGTGGCTAGCGGGACCCTCTCCTCTCAAGAGACCCAGTACTTC,CASSVASGTLSSQETQYF
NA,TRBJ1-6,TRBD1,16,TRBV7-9,TGTGCCAGCAGCTTAGGGACAGGGGTTACACATTCACCCCTCCACTTT,CASSLGTGVTHSPLHF
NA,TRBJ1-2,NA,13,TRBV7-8,TGTGCCAGCAGCTTAGAACAGGGATATGGCTACACCTTC,CASSLEQGYGYTF
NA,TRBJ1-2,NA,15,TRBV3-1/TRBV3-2,TGTGCCAGCAGCCCTGCCGGGGTTTTGGTGGGCGGCTACACCTTC,CASSPAGVLVGGYTF
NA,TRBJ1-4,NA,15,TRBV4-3,TGCGCCAGCAGCCAAGAGGGGAGACCTAATGAAAAACTGTTTTTT,CASSQEGRPNEKLFF
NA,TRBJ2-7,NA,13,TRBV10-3,TGTGCCATCAGTGAGGACCGGGTGAGTCGGCAGTACTTC,CAISEDRVSRQYF